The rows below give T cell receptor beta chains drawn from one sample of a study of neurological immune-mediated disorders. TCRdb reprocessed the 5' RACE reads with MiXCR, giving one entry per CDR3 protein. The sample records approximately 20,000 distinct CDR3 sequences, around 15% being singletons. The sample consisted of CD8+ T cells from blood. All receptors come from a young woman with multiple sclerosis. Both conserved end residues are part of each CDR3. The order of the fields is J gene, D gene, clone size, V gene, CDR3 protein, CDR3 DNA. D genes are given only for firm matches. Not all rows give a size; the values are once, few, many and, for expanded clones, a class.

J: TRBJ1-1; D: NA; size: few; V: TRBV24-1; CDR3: CATSLSGNTEAFF; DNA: TGTGCCACCAGTCTCTCCGGGAACACTGAAGCTTTCTTT
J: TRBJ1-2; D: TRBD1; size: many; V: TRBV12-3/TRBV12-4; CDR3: CAITGQGINGYTF; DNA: TGTGCTATTACGGGACAGGGGATCAATGGCTACACCTTC
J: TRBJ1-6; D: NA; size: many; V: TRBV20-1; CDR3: CSAKTNDGSPLHF; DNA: TGCAGTGCCAAGACAAATGATGGATCACCCCTCCACTTT
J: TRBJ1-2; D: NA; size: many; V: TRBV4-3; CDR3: CASSQVQGDYGYTF; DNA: TGCGCCAGCAGCCAAGTTCAGGGTGACTATGGCTACACCTTC
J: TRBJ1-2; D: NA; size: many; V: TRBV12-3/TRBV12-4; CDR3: CASSFGGSNYGYTF; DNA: TGTGCCAGCAGTTTCGGCGGGTCTAACTATGGCTACACCTTC
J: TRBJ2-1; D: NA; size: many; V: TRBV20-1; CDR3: CSAMHSEYGYNEQFF; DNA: TGCAGTGCTATGCATAGCGAGTACGGCTACAATGAGCAGTTCTTC
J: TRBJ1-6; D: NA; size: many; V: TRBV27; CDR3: CASSGRRAYNSPLHF; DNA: TGTGCCAGCAGTGGTCGTAGAGCCTATAATTCACCCCTCCACTTT
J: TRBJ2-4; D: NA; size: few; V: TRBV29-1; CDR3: CSVDKLIEDIEHF; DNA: TGCAGCGTTGATAAACTGATCGAGGACATTGAGCACTTC
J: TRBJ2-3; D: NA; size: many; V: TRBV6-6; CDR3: CASSYSRGGVTDTQYF; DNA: TGTGCCAGCAGTTACTCGAGGGGCGGGGTAACAGATACGCAGTATTTT
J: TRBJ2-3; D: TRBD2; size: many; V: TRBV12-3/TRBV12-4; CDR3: CASSSSSTSGGTDTQYF; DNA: TGTGCCAGCAGTTCAAGCTCGACTAGCGGGGGCACAGATACGCAGTATTTT
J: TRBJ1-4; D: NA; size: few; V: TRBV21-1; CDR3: CASSTCGGTTNEKLFF; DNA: TGTGCCAGCAGCACCTGCGGGGGGACAACTAATGAAAAACTGTTTTTT
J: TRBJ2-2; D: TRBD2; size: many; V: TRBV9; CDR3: CASSVVEARLAGTNTGELFF; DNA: TGTGCCAGCAGCGTAGTAGAGGCCCGACTAGCGGGAACGAACACCGGGGAGCTGTTTTTT
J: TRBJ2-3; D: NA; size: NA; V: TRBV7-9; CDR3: CASSIMPFTGPPDTQYF; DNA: TGTGCCAGCAGCATAATGCCTTTTACAGGGCCCCCCGATACGCAGTATTTT
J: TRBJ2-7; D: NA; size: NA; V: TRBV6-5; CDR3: CASSYGAEQYF; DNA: TGTGCCAGCAGTTACGGGGCAGAGCAGTACTTC
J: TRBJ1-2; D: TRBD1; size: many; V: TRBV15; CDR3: CATSVDRGLSNYGYTF; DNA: TGTGCCACCAGTGTGGACAGGGGGCTAAGTAACTATGGCTACACCTTC
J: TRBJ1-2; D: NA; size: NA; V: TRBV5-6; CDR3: CASSQWVSIYGYTF; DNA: TGTGCCAGCAGCCAGTGGGTGTCGATCTATGGCTACACCTTC
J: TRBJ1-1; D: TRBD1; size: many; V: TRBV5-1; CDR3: CASSLVGQGPEAFF; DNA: TGCGCCAGCAGCTTGGTCGGACAGGGACCTGAAGCTTTCTTT
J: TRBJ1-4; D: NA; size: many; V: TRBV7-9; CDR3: CASSLRTVRGGEKLFF; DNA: TGTGCCAGCAGCTTGAGGACGGTACGGGGTGGTGAAAAACTGTTTTTT
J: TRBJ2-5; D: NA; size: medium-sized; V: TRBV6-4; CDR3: CASSESQRAETQYF; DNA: TGTGCCAGCAGTGAATCCCAGCGTGCGGAGACCCAGTACTTC
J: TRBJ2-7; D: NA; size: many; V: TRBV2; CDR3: CASSAYEQYF; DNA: TGTGCCAGCAGTGCCTACGAGCAGTACTTC
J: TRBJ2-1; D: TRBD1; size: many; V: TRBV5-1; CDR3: CASSNRGQGFDEQFF; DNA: TGCGCCAGCAGTAATCGGGGACAGGGGTTCGATGAGCAGTTCTTC
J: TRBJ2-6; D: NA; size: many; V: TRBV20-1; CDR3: CSARGPIEVSGANVLTF; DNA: TGCAGTGCTAGGGGACCAATAGAAGTCTCTGGGGCCAACGTCCTGACTTTC
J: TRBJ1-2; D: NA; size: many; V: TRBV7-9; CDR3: CASSPLYTGYGYTF; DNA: TGTGCCAGCAGCCCGTTATACACAGGTTATGGCTACACCTTC
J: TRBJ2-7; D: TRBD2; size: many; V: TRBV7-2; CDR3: CASSPRAAGYLGLEQYF; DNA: TGTGCCAGCAGCCCCCGGGCAGCGGGGTACCTTGGACTCGAGCAGTACTTC
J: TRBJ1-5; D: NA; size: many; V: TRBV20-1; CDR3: CSARQGNQPQHF; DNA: TGCAGTGCTCGACAGGGCAATCAGCCCCAGCATTTT
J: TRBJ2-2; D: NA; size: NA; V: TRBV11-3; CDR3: CASSLRGELFF; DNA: TGTGCCAGCAGCTTACGCGGGGAGCTGTTTTTT
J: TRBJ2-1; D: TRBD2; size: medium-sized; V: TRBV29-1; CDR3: CSVEQREGNEQFF; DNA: TGCAGCGTTGAACAGCGGGAGGGCAATGAGCAGTTCTTC
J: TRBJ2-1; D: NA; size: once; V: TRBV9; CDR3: CASSGNKQFF; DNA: TGTGCCAGCAGCGGCAATAAGCAATTCTTC
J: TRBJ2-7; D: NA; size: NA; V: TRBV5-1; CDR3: CASSLGGYEQYF; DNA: TGCGCCAGCAGCTTGGGGGGATACGAGCAGTACTTC
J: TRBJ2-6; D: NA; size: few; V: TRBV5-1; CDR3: CASSLSEANVLTF; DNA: TGCGCCAGCAGCTTGAGCGAGGCCAACGTCCTGACTTTC